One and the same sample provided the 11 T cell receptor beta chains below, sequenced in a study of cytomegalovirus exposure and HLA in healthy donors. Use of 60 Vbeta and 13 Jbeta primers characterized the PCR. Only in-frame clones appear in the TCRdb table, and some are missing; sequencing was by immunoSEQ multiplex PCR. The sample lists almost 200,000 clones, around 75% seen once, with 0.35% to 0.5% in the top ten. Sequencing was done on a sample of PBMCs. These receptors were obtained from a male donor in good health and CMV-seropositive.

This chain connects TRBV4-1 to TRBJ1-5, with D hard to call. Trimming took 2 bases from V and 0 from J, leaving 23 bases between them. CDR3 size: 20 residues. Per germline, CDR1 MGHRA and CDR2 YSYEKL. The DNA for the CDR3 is TGCGCCAGCAGCCAATTTCTTTCTCCGGGAAGCGGGTATAGCAATCAGCCCCAGCATTTT. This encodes CASSQFLSPGSGYSNQPQHF.

As DNA, the CDR3 is TGTGCCAGCAGTTACTGGGTAGCGGGATACACAGATACGCAGTATTTT. This sequence encodes CASSYWVAGYTDTQYF. This chain uses TRBV6-6 with TRBJ2-3; 8 positions agree with TRBD2. Trimming cost V 1 base and J 2 bases; bases outside gene matches: 5. CDR1 MNHNY and CDR2 SVGAGI come from the germline V gene (reference sequence). CDR3 size: 16 residues.

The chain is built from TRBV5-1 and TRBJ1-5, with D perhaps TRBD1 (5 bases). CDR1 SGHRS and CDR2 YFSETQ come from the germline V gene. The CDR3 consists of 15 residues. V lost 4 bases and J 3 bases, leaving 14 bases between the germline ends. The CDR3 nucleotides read TGCGCCAGCAGCCCCCGGTTAGGGGACAATCAGCCCCAGCATTTT. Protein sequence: CASSPRLGDNQPQHF.

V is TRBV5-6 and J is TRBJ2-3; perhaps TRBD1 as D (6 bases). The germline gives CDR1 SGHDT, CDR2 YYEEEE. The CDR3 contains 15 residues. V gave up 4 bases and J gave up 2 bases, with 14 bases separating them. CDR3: CASSKRQVHTDTQYF. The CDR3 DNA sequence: TGTGCCAGCAGCAAAAGACAGGTCCACACAGATACGCAGTATTTT.

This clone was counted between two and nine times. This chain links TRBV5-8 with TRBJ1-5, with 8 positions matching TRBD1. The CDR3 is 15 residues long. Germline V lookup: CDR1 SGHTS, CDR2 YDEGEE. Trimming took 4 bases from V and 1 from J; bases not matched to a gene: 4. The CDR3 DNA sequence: TGTGCCAGCAGCAAAGGACAGGGAAGCAATCAGCCCCAGCATTTT. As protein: CASSKGQGSNQPQHF.

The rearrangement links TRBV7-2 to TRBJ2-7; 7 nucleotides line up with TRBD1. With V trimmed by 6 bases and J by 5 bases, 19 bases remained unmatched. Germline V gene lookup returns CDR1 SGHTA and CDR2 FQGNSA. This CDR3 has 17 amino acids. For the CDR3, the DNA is TGTGCCAGCAGGGGGCGCGGGCAGGGGGTAGTTAGCCACGAGCAGTACTTC. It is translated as CASRGRGQGVVSHEQYF.

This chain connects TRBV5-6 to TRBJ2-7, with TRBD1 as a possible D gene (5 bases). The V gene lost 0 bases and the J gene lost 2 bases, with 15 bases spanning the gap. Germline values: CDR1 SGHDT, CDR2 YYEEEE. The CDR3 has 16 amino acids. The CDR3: CASSLEGSGFTYEQYF. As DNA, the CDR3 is TGTGCCAGCAGCTTGGAGGGGTCAGGTTTCACCTACGAGCAGTACTTC.

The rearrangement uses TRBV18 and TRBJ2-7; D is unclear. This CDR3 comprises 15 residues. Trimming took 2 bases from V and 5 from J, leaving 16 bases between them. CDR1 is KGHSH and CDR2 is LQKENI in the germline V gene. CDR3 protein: CASSPSSPGFNEQYF. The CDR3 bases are TGTGCCAGCTCACCAAGTTCCCCCGGGTTCAACGAGCAGTACTTC.

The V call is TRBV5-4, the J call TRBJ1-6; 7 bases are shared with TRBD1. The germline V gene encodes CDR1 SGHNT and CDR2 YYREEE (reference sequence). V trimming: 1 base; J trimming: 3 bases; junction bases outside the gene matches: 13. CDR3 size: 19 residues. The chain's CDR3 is CASSLNEGAHGYYNSPLHF. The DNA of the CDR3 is TGTGCCAGCAGCTTGAATGAGGGGGCCCACGGATACTATAATTCACCCCTCCACTTT.

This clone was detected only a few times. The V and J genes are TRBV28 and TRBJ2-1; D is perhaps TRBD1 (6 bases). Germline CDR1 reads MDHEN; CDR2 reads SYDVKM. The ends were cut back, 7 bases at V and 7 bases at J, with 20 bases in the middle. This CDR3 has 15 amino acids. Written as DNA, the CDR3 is TGTGCCAGCACCCTAGCAGGGGTAGGAAGGAATGAGCAGTTCTTC. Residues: CASTLAGVGRNEQFF.

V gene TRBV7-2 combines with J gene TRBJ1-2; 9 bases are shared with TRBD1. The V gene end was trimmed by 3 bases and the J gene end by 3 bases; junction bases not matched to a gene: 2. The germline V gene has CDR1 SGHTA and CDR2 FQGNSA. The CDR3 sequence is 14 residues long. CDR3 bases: TGTGCCAGCAGCTTGACAGGGGGAGACTATGGCTACACCTTC. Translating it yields CASSLTGGDYGYTF. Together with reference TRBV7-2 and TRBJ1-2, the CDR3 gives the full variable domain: GAGVSQSPSNKVTEKGKDVELRCDPISGHTALYWYRQSLGQGLEFLIYFQGNSAPDKSGLPSDRFSAERTGGSVSTLTIQRTQQEDSAVYLCASSLTGGDYGYTFGSGTRLTVV.